The 31 T cell receptor beta chains in this list originate from one sample, sequenced in a study of blood T cell repertoires in COVID-19 (TCRdb year 2020). The library was produced with the immunoSEQ multiplex PCR assay. The immuneACCESS repertoire file appears here via TCRdb, limited to in-frame rearrangements. These files lack a portion of the clones; in checked studies, under half of the deficit traces to unresolved V genes, and the cause of the others is not known. The sample yields about 240,000 clones; around 80% were counted once. The top ten clonotypes cover around 5.9% of the sample. Material for sequencing was peripheral blood. Receptors originate from a human donor in a cohort sampled during active COVID-19.

The rearrangement uses TRBV4-1 and TRBJ1-2, with 7 bases lining up with TRBD1. Germline lookup yields CDR1 MGHRA and CDR2 YSYEKL. The trim removed 1 base at V and 4 bases at J, leaving 6 bases unmatched. This CDR3 comprises 15 residues. This CDR3 is CASSQVEGASYGYTF. The CDR3 nucleotides are TGCGCCAGCAGCCAAGTTGAGGGGGCAAGCTATGGCTACACCTTC.

With regard to this clone: The sample holds other DNA sequences that translate to the same CDR3. The chain couples TRBV9 to TRBJ2-7; possibly TRBD1 for D (6 bases). Trimming took off 0 bases at V and 1 base at J, with 11 bases between the two ends. Per the germline V gene, CDR1 is SGDLS and CDR2 is YYNGEE. The length of the CDR3 is 15 residues. For the CDR3, the DNA is TGTGCCAGCAGCGTAGATGGCAGGGGTTCCTACGAGCAGTACTTC. Translation: CASSVDGRGSYEQYF.

This chain uses TRBV6-1 with TRBJ1-5; maybe TRBD1 (5 bases). The ends were cut back, 1 base at V and 4 bases at J, with 11 bases in the middle. From germline, CDR1 is MNHNS and CDR2 SASEGT. The CDR3 sequence is 15 residues long. The CDR3 sequence is CASSEGRTRNQPQHF. Written as DNA, the CDR3 is TGTGCCAGCAGTGAAGGACGGACAAGGAATCAGCCCCAGCATTTT.

V and J are TRBV6-6 and TRBJ2-1; 9 nucleotides match TRBD2. With V trimmed by 8 bases and J by 4 bases, 6 bases remained unmatched. The CDR3 extends over 14 amino acids. The germline gives CDR1 MNHNY, CDR2 SVGAGI (reference sequence). CDR3 residues: CASHSGGQYNEQFF. In nucleotides, the CDR3 is TGTGCCAGCCATAGCGGGGGCCAGTACAATGAGCAGTTCTTC.

V gene TRBV6-5 combines with J gene TRBJ2-7; no firm D call. Germline CDR1 MNHEY, CDR2 SVGAGI. Trimming pared 2 bases from V and 2 bases from J, leaving 7 bases between. CDR3 size: 13 residues. The CDR3 sequence: CASSYPNTYEQYF. CDR3 bases: TGTGCCAGCAGTTACCCGAACACCTACGAGCAGTACTTC.

This chain links TRBV7-9 with TRBJ1-5; 8 bases map to TRBD1. This CDR3 contains 15 residues. CDR1 is SEHNR, CDR2 FQNEAQ, per germline (reference sequence). The V gene end was trimmed by 5 bases and the J gene end by 3 bases; junction bases not matched to a gene: 6. This CDR3 reads CASSRDRQPNQPQHF. The CDR3 nucleotides read TGTGCCAGCAGCAGGGACAGGCAACCCAATCAGCCCCAGCATTTT. The full variable domain, its missing parts supplied by reference TRBV7-9 and TRBJ1-5, is DTGVSQNPRHKITKRGQNVTFRCDPISEHNRLYWYRQTLGQGPEFLTYFQNEAQLEKSRLLSDRFSAERPKGSFSTLEIQRTEQGDSAMYLCASSRDRQPNQPQHFGDGTRLSIL.

The rearrangement uses TRBV29-1 and TRBJ2-1, with TRBD1 matching 12 bases. The ends lost 7 bases at V and 7 bases at J; junction bases unmatched: 11. Looked up from germline, CDR1 is SQVTM and CDR2 is ANQGSEA. The CDR3 extends over 15 amino acids. The CDR3 DNA follows: TGCAGCGCCCGGGGGGACAGGGGGCTTGGGAATGAGCAGTTCTTC. Its translation: CSARGDRGLGNEQFF.

The DNA for the CDR3 is TGTGCCAGCAGCGCGGACAGGGGGCGAGAGCAGTACTTC. It specifies CASSADRGREQYF. The chain recombines TRBV5-8 with TRBJ2-7, with TRBD1 matching 11 bases. Germline V CDR1 and CDR2: SGHTS, YDEGEE. V dropped 4 bases and J dropped 7; count of bases not matched to a gene: 4. This CDR3 has 13 amino acids.

Only one count was recorded for this clone. The chain carries TRBV28 and TRBJ1-6, with 7 bases identical to TRBD1. Trimming at V came to 5 bases and at J to 7 bases, leaving 5 bases not matched to a gene. Germline CDR1 is MDHEN and CDR2 is SYDVKM. The CDR3 loop spans 14 amino acids. CDR3 nucleotide sequence: TGTGCCAGCAGTCTCGACAGGGACAATTCACCCCTCCACTTT. Translating it yields CASSLDRDNSPLHF.

The CDR3 sequence: CASSQDTGAEFYEQYF. CDR3 nucleotides: TGTGCCAGCAGCCAAGATACAGGGGCCGAATTCTACGAGCAGTACTTC. The chain joins TRBV3-1 (or the pseudogene TRBV3-2) to TRBJ2-7, with 7 bases that match TRBD1. The CDR3 runs to 16 residues. The V gene's germline CDR1 is LGHDT and CDR2 YNNKEL (reference sequence). The J segment lost 3 bases and the V segment lost 0 bases, leaving 8 bases of the junction unmatched.

The J gene is TRBJ2-1, the V gene TRBV2, with 7 bases that match TRBD2. The ends lost 7 bases at V and 5 bases at J; junction bases unmatched: 20. The CDR3 length is 18 residues. Germline V gene lookup returns CDR1 SNHLY and CDR2 FYNNEI. The CDR3 coding sequence is TGTGCCAGCATGTCCGGGGACTATTCCCTGGTGAGGGACAATGAGCAGTTCTTC. It translates to CASMSGDYSLVRDNEQFF.

This sequence joins TRBV7-9 and TRBJ1-2; D perhaps matches TRBD1 (5 bases). CDR1 SEHNR and CDR2 FQNEAQ come from the germline V gene (reference sequence). V was shortened by 5 bases and J by 8 bases, with 18 bases between the two germline ends. The CDR3 covers 14 residues. For the CDR3, the DNA is TGTGCCAGCAGCCCTGGGAGGGGCGCTTTCGGCTACACCTTC. This codes for CASSPGRGAFGYTF.

A note on this clone: One junction end does not reproduce the germline sequence, and a read error may be involved. The rearrangement links TRBV30 to TRBJ1-4, with 9 bases aligning to TRBD1. Germline CDR1 GTSNPN, CDR2 SVGIG (reference sequence). There are 13 residues in the CDR3. This CDR3 is CAWKGQGNEKLFF. Written as DNA, the CDR3 is TGTGCTTGGAAGGGACAGGGAAATGAAAAACTGTTTTTT.

The chain has TRBV28 and TRBJ2-5, with TRBD2 matching 9 bases. With 4 bases clipped from V and 5 bases from J, the junction kept 11 bases outside the gene matches. CDR3 length equals 16 residues. In germline, CDR1 is MDHEN, CDR2 SYDVKM. The CDR3 protein is CASSSNLGTSSETQYF. For the CDR3, the DNA is TGTGCCAGCAGTTCGAATCTCGGGACTAGCAGTGAGACCCAGTACTTC.

The rearrangement links TRBV18 to TRBJ2-5; possibly TRBD2 for D (6 bases). The germline CDR1 and CDR2 sequences are KGHSH and LQKENI. The length of the CDR3 is 15 residues. Deletions cut 3 bases from V and 5 bases from J, with 16 bases between. This CDR3 is CASSPGLTGRETQYF. CDR3 in DNA: TGTGCCAGCTCACCTGGCCTGACGGGGAGGGAGACCCAGTACTTC. The full variable domain, with the rest looked up from reference TRBV18 and TRBJ2-5, is NAGVMQNPRHLVRRRGQEARLRCSPMKGHSHVYWYRQLPEEGLKFMVYLQKENIIDESGMPKERFSAEFPKEGPSILRIQQVVRGDSAAYFCASSPGLTGRETQYFGPGTRLLVL.

The CDR3, as DNA: TGTGCCAGCAGCTTGGTGGTTCTGGAGCGGGACATTCAGTACTTC. Encoded protein: CASSLVVLERDIQYF. The chain recombines TRBV5-8 with TRBJ2-4, with D possibly TRBD2 on 6 matching bases. Trimming stripped 0 bases from V and 8 bases from J, with 15 bases between. The CDR3 sequence is 15 residues long. Germline V CDR1 and CDR2: SGHTS, YDEGEE.

The J gene is TRBJ2-3, the V gene TRBV7-9; 10 bases align to TRBD2. Trimming cost V 5 bases and J 6 bases; bases outside gene matches: 14. CDR1 and CDR2 (germline): SEHNR, FQNEAQ (reference sequence). This CDR3 spans 17 amino acids. DNA of the CDR3: TGTGCCAGCAGCCGGGGGGAACTAGCGGGAAATCGTGATACGCAGTATTTT. Its translation is CASSRGELAGNRDTQYF.

V gene TRBV27 combines with J gene TRBJ1-5; D unclear. Germline V gene sequence: CDR1 MNHEY, CDR2 SMNVEV (reference sequence). With 3 bases removed from V and 4 bases from J, the gap between germline ends came to 7 bases. The CDR3 runs 13 residues. The CDR3 is CASSFGLNQPQHF. The DNA of the CDR3 is TGTGCCAGCAGTTTCGGTTTAAATCAGCCCCAGCATTTT.

This clone was counted a single time. The V call is TRBV4-2, the J call TRBJ2-5; D unresolved. Germline CDR1 is LGHNA and CDR2 is YNFKEQ. The CDR3 is 15 residues long. The V end lost 0 bases, the J end lost 2 bases, and 10 bases lay between the germline ends. CDR3 DNA: TGTGCCAGCAGCCAAGATCCCTTATCTCAAGAGACCCAGTACTTC. Translating gives CASSQDPLSQETQYF.

The chain employs TRBV7-2 and TRBJ1-4, with D perhaps matching TRBD1 (5 bases). The CDR3 is made up of 14 amino acids. Germline V gives CDR1 SGHTA, CDR2 FQGNSA. V dropped 5 bases and J dropped 8 bases, with 15 bases sitting between them. The CDR3 nucleotides are TGTGCCAGCAGCCCGGGGGTCGGGTGGGAAAAACTGTTTTTT. Protein sequence: CASSPGVGWEKLFF.

The rearrangement links TRBV6-5 to TRBJ2-2; the D gene is possibly TRBD2 (7 bases). CDR1 MNHEY and CDR2 SVGAGI come from the germline V gene. The CDR3 runs to 14 residues. Trimming removed 8 bases from V and 4 bases from J, with 14 bases in between. CDR3 sequence: CASPLGGRTGELFF. CDR3 nucleotide sequence: TGTGCCAGCCCCCTGGGGGGGCGCACCGGGGAGCTGTTTTTT.

This sequence joins TRBV18 and TRBJ1-3; no clear D. Germline V gene lookup returns CDR1 KGHSH and CDR2 LQKENI. CDR3 size: 12 residues. The germline V and J ends were trimmed by 4 bases and 8 bases, with 9 bases remaining between them. In DNA, the CDR3 is TGTGCCAGCTCACAGGGAGGAGACACCATATATTTT. Its protein product is CASSQGGDTIYF.

The chain has TRBV6-4 and TRBJ2-1, with 7 positions matching TRBD1. V trimming: 2 bases; J trimming: 8 bases; junction bases outside the gene matches: 9. Germline CDR1 is MRHNA and CDR2 is SNTAGT. The CDR3 is 15 amino acids. The CDR3 loop is CASSDGQGGIDEQFF. CDR3 sequence (DNA): TGTGCCAGCAGTGACGGGCAAGGGGGCATAGATGAGCAGTTCTTC.

This chain links TRBV4-1 with TRBJ2-2; 8 bases match TRBD1. Germline CDR1 reads MGHRA; CDR2 reads YSYEKL. The junction had 5 bases not matched to a gene; V was cut back by 5 bases and J by 0 bases. The CDR3 is 16 residues long. Here the CDR3 reads CASSTGQGPNTGELFF. The CDR3 bases are TGCGCCAGCAGCACCGGACAGGGCCCGAACACCGGGGAGCTGTTTTTT.

The J gene is TRBJ2-4, the V gene TRBV27; D uncertain. V shed 3 bases and J shed 7 bases, with 16 bases lying between them. The CDR3 has 15 residues. Germline assignment: CDR1 MNHEY and CDR2 SMNVEV (reference sequence). The chain's CDR3 is CASSFYGNQVNIQYF. In nucleotides, the CDR3 is TGTGCCAGCAGTTTCTACGGAAACCAGGTTAACATTCAGTACTTC.

V is TRBV15 and J is TRBJ2-7, with D tentatively TRBD2 (5 bases). This CDR3 contains 14 residues. V lost 1 base and J 0 bases, leaving 7 bases between the germline ends. Germline V gives CDR1 LNHNV, CDR2 YYDKDF (reference sequence). CDR3 amino acids: CATSRAGSSYEQYF. CDR3 coding DNA: TGTGCCACCAGCAGAGCTGGGAGCTCCTACGAGCAGTACTTC.

The chain uses TRBV4-2 and TRBJ2-7, with TRBD2 matching over 7 bases. The CDR3 sequence is 15 residues long. Per germline, CDR1 LGHNA and CDR2 YNFKEQ. V lost 3 bases and J lost 8; bases outside the gene matches: 13. CDR3 bases: TGTGCCAGCAGCCAGGGAGCGGGGCTCTACCCCAAGCAGTACTTC. As protein: CASSQGAGLYPKQYF.

Points on this clone: The sample has other DNA sequences that encode this CDR3 too. For the CDR3, the DNA is TGCGCCAGCAGCCTTGACAGGGGAAATTCACCCCTCCACTTT. Its translation is CASSLDRGNSPLHF. The chain couples TRBV5-1 to TRBJ1-6; 8 positions match TRBD1. Germline assignment: CDR1 SGHRS and CDR2 YFSETQ. Trimming took 4 bases from V and 7 from J; bases not matched to a gene: 4. CDR3 length equals 14 residues.

J is TRBJ2-5 and V is TRBV28, with 8 bases aligning to TRBD1. Germline CDR1 MDHEN, CDR2 SYDVKM. Germline trimming cut 11 bases from V and 5 bases from J; bases unmatched to any gene: 13. CDR3 length: 14 residues. CDR3 region: CAHTPGTGGETQYF. In nucleotides, the CDR3 is TGTGCCCACACCCCGGGGACAGGCGGGGAGACCCAGTACTTC.

DNA for the CDR3: TGTGCCAGTAGCATCGGTTGGGAGGAAGGCTACACCTTC. It codes for CASSIGWEEGYTF. This chain uses TRBV19 with TRBJ1-2; D uncertain. Trimming shortened V by 6 bases and J by 8 bases, and 16 bases separated the two germline ends. The CDR3 covers 13 residues. The germline V gene has CDR1 LNHDA and CDR2 SQIVND (reference sequence).

The chain employs TRBV10-1 and TRBJ1-1, with 8 positions matching TRBD1. The V gene's germline CDR1 is WNHNN and CDR2 SYGVQD (reference sequence). V lost 10 bases, J lost 4 bases, and 8 bases stayed unmatched. This CDR3 is built from 13 residues. The CDR3 bases are TGCGCCACCAGGACAGGGCTAAGCACTGAAGCTTTCTTT. Translating it yields CATRTGLSTEAFF.